These 15 T cell receptor beta chains were all obtained from the same sample, sequenced in a study of Ad26.COV2.S vaccination and SARS-CoV-2 variants. The treatment: approximately 18 received Ad26.COV2.S at low or high dose, single or two shots; roughly five received placebo; per-sample allocation not given. The samples date from day 63 after the first vaccine or placebo injection. The protocol was immunoSEQ multiplex PCR, while the TCRdb copy is restricted to in-frame clones and leaves out a portion. The table lists about 460,000 clones, roughly nine tenths of them singletons. This material consisted of peripheral blood, taken in a trial of Ad26.COV2.S vaccine versus placebo. All receptors come from a person between 18 and 60 years old who received the Ad26.COV2.S COVID-19 vaccine or a placebo.

The chain is built from TRBV11-2 and TRBJ2-5; unclear D gene. CDR3 length: 13 residues. CDR1 is SGHAT, CDR2 FQNNGV, per germline. The ends were cut back, 7 bases at V and 1 base at J, with 10 bases in the middle. In DNA form, the CDR3 reads TGTGCCAGCACCATCGACACCCAAGAGACCCAGTACTTC. This gives the protein CASTIDTQETQYF.

The V and J genes are TRBV5-6 and TRBJ1-2; possibly TRBD1 for D (6 bases). Trimming removed 0 bases at V and 4 bases at J, with 13 bases between. This CDR3 has 15 residues. From germline, CDR1 is SGHDT and CDR2 YYEEEE. CDR3 sequence: CASSLEGTPIYGYTF. For the CDR3, the DNA is TGTGCCAGCAGCTTGGAAGGGACACCCATCTATGGCTACACCTTC. Using reference TRBV5-6 and TRBJ1-2 for the parts outside the CDR3, the full variable domain is DAGVTQSPTHLIKTRGQQVTLRCSPKSGHDTVSWYQQALGQGPQFIFQYYEEEERQRGNFPDRFSGHQFPNYSSELNVNALLLGDSALYLCASSLEGTPIYGYTFGSGTRLTVV.

The chain links TRBV21-1 to TRBJ1-1; TRBD1 is the table's D call and was not checked against the DNA. TRBV21-1 is noted as a pseudogene. The CDR3 consists of 16 residues. CDR3: CASSKALGQENTEAFF. The CDR3 DNA follows: TGTGCCAGCAGCAAAGCGCTGGGACAGGAAAACACTGAAGCTTTCTTT.

The V and J genes are TRBV15 and TRBJ1-6; D is ambiguous. Per the germline V gene, CDR1 is LNHNV and CDR2 is YYDKDF (reference sequence). V lost 3 bases to trimming and J lost 0 bases, with 12 bases between them. This CDR3 is built from 17 residues. The CDR3 reads CATSSRFTSSYNSPLHF. The CDR3 bases are TGTGCCACCAGCAGCCGTTTTACGAGCTCCTATAATTCACCCCTCCACTTT.

The genes are TRBV29-1 and TRBJ2-2, with 7 bases that match TRBD2. The CDR3 sequence is 14 residues long. Germline values: CDR1 SQVTM, CDR2 ANQGSEA. The V gene end was trimmed by 6 bases and the J gene end by 4 bases; junction bases not matched to a gene: 8. The CDR3 spells CSVQAGKGTGELFF. The CDR3, as DNA: TGCAGCGTCCAAGCGGGAAAGGGCACCGGGGAGCTGTTTTTT.

The chain carries TRBV7-9 and TRBJ2-2; D gene unclear. V shed 3 bases and J shed 7 bases, with 6 bases lying between them. Germline loops: CDR1 SEHNR, CDR2 FQNEAQ (reference sequence). The CDR3 contains 12 residues. The CDR3 loop is CASSFAHGELFF. The CDR3 nucleotides read TGTGCCAGCAGCTTCGCACACGGGGAGCTGTTTTTT.

As DNA, the CDR3 is TGTGCCAGCAGTTCGGGACAGGGGGTAGGAAACACCATATATTTT. It translates to CASSSGQGVGNTIYF. The rearrangement uses TRBV7-2 and TRBJ1-3; TRBD1 matches 11 bases. Germline V CDR1 and CDR2: SGHTA, FQGNSA. There are 15 residues in the CDR3. V gave up 6 bases and J gave up 4 bases; unmatched junction bases: 5.

The chain recombines TRBV28 with TRBJ2-5; D call uncertain. CDR1 and CDR2 from the germline V gene are MDHEN and SYDVKM. V was shortened by 3 bases and J by 5 bases, with 16 bases between the two germline ends. This CDR3 comprises 15 residues. CDR3 DNA sequence: TGTGCCAGCAGTTTTGTACCCACAACTATTGAGACCCAGTACTTC. The encoded protein is CASSFVPTTIETQYF. Filled out from reference TRBV28 and TRBJ2-5, the complete variable domain reads DVKVTQSSRYLVKRTGEKVFLECVQDMDHENMFWYRQDPGLGLRLIYFSYDVKMKEKGDIPEGYSVSREKKERFSLILESASTNQTSMYLCASSFVPTTIETQYFGPGTRLLVL.

The V call is TRBV7-9, the J call TRBJ2-1, with 8 bases fitting TRBD1. The CDR3 is made up of 18 amino acids. The ends lost 1 base at V and 7 bases at J; junction bases unmatched: 15. The germline V gene has CDR1 SEHNR and CDR2 FQNEAQ (reference sequence). The CDR3, as DNA: TGTGCCAGCAGCTTAGGGGCCCGGGACAGGTTTAATTTTAATGAGCAGTTCTTC. Amino acids: CASSLGARDRFNFNEQFF.

This sequence joins TRBV12-2 and TRBJ2-7; TRBD1 was called by the table and not checked on the DNA. TRBV12-2 is shown as a pseudogene. The CDR3 contains 21 residues. The CDR3 nucleotides are TGTGCAAGTCCATTTTGCCAGGCCGGGGGAACCAGACAGGGGGGAACCTACGAGCAGTACTTC. As protein: CASPFCQAGGTRQGGTYEQYF.

V and J are TRBV27 and TRBJ1-6, with D unclear. CDR3 size: 14 residues. The germline gives CDR1 MNHEY, CDR2 SMNVEV (reference sequence). Trimming removed 7 bases from V and 3 bases from J, with 10 bases in between. CDR3: CASNRGFYNSPLHF. The CDR3 DNA sequence: TGTGCCAGCAATCGGGGTTTCTATAATTCACCCCTCCACTTT.

This clone was found once. The chain links TRBV19 to TRBJ2-3, with TRBD2 matching over 12 bases. CDR1 is LNHDA and CDR2 is SQIVND in the germline V gene (reference sequence). Unmatched junction bases numbered 20, after V lost 5 bases and J lost 14 bases. The CDR3 runs to 17 residues. CDR3 coding DNA: TGTGCCAGTAGTTCCCGCGAGACTAGCGGGGGCCCTAGGCAGTGGTATTTT. This sequence encodes CASSSRETSGGPRQWYF.

Points on this clone: The same CDR3 arises from other DNA sequences in this sample as well. This chain joins TRBV7-2 and TRBJ2-5, with unresolved D. The germline V gene has CDR1 SGHTA and CDR2 FQGNSA. CDR3 length: 11 residues. V lost 5 bases to trimming and J lost 4 bases, with 5 bases between them. The CDR3 nucleotides are TGTGCCAGCAGCCCGAGAGAGACCCAGTACTTC. Translating it yields CASSPRETQYF.

This clone came up once. This rearrangement joins TRBV18 to TRBJ2-3, with no clear D. Germline values: CDR1 KGHSH, CDR2 LQKENI. Trimming left V 3 bases short and J 5 bases short, with 9 bases between. CDR3 size: 13 residues. The CDR3 DNA sequence: TGTGCCAGCTCACCCAAGGGCGGAGATACGCAGTATTTT. Its protein is CASSPKGGDTQYF. Full variable domain (missing parts from reference TRBV18 and TRBJ2-3): NAGVMQNPRHLVRRRGQEARLRCSPMKGHSHVYWYRQLPEEGLKFMVYLQKENIIDESGMPKERFSAEFPKEGPSILRIQQVVRGDSAAYFCASSPKGGDTQYFGPGTRLTVL.

The chain uses TRBV30 and TRBJ1-5; D is unclear. The CDR3 is made up of 14 amino acids. The germline CDR1 and CDR2 sequences are GTSNPN and SVGIG (reference sequence). Trimming removed 0 bases at V and 1 base at J, with 7 bases between. Here the CDR3 reads CAWSVGHSNQPQHF. For the CDR3, the DNA is TGTGCCTGGAGTGTAGGGCACAGCAATCAGCCCCAGCATTTT.